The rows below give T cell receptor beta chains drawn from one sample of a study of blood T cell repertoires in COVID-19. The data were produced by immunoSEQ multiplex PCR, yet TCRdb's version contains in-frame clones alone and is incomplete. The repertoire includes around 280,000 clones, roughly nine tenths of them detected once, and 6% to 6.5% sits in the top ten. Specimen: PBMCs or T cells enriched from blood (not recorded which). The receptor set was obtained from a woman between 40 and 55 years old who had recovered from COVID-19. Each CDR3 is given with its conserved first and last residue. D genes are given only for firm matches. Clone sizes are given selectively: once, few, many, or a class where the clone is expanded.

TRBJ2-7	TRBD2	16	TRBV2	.	CASSEGGTRIGYEQYF	TGTGCCAGCAGTGAAGGGGGGACTAGAATCGGGTACGAGCAGTACTTC
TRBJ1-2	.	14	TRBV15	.	CATSRTVTNYGYTF	TGTGCCACCAGCAGGACAGTCACCAACTATGGCTACACCTTC
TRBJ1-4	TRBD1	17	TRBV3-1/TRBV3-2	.	CASSQDLEQGGTEKLFF	TGTGCCAGCAGCCAAGATTTGGAACAGGGGGGGACTGAAAAACTGTTTTTT
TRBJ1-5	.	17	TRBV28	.	CASSLSPRGWSNQPQHF	TGTGCCAGTAGTTTATCGCCCCGGGGATGGAGCAATCAGCCCCAGCATTTT
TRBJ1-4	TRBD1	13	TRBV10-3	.	CAISRDRNEKLFF	TGTGCCATCAGCCGGGACAGGAATGAAAAACTGTTTTTT
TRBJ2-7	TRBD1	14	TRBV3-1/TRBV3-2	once	CASRGQGGGYEQYF	TGTGCCAGCAGGGGACAGGGAGGCGGCTACGAGCAGTACTTC
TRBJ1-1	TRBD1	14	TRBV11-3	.	CASSLGQGNTEAFF	TGTGCCAGCAGCTTAGGACAGGGGAACACTGAAGCTTTCTTT
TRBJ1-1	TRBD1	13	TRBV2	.	CASSSQGSTEAFF	TGTGCCAGCAGTTCACAGGGGTCTACTGAAGCTTTCTTT
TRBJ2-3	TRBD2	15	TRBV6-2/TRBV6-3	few	CASSTGLAGGATQYF	TGTGCCAGCAGTACGGGACTAGCGGGAGGCGCTACGCAGTATTTT
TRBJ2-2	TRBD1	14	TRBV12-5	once	CASGTGGNTGELFF	TGTGCTAGTGGGACAGGGGGTAACACCGGGGAGCTGTTTTTT
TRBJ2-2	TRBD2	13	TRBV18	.	CASSRLAAGELFF	TGTGCCAGCTCCCGACTAGCGGCCGGGGAGCTGTTTTTT
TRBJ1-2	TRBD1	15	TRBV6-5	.	CASMYRDRVDYGYTF	TGTGCCAGCATGTATCGGGACAGGGTGGACTATGGCTACACCTTC
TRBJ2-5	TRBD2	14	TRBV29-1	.	CSVLSGSSPETQYF	TGCAGCGTTCTTAGCGGGAGTTCCCCAGAGACCCAGTACTTC
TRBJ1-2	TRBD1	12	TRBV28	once	CASRADRDGYTF	TGTGCCAGCAGAGCGGACAGGGACGGCTACACCTTC
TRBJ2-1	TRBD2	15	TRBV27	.	CASSLSGRASNEQFF	TGTGCCAGCAGTTTAAGCGGGAGGGCCAGCAATGAGCAGTTCTTC
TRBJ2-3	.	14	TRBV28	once	CASAREKSTDTQYF	TGTGCCAGCGCCAGGGAAAAAAGCACAGATACGCAGTATTTT
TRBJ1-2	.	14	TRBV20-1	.	CSASSRGRAYGYTF	TGCAGTGCTAGTTCTAGGGGCAGGGCCTATGGCTACACCTTC
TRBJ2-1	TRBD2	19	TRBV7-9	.	CASSLLTSGRSRFNNEQFF	TGTGCCAGCAGCTTATTGACTAGCGGGAGATCAAGGTTCAACAATGAGCAGTTCTTC
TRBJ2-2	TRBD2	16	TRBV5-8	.	CASNSGRITNTGELFF	TGTGCCAGCAACAGCGGGAGGATTACGAACACCGGGGAGCTGTTTTTT
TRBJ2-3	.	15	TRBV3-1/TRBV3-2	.	CASSQGDGGTDTQYF	TGTGCCAGCAGCCAAGGAGACGGGGGCACAGATACGCAGTATTTT
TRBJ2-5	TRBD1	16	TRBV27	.	CASSSTGQGSVETQYF	TGTGCCAGCAGTTCGACGGGACAGGGTTCAGTGGAGACCCAGTACTTC
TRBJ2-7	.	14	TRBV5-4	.	CASSTGTESYEQYF	TGTGCCAGCAGCACAGGGACGGAGTCCTACGAGCAGTACTTC
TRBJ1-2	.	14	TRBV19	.	CASSISFGLYGYTF	TGTGCCAGTAGTATCTCCTTCGGACTATACGGCTACACCTTC
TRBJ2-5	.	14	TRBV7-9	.	CASSPGEYQETQYF	TGTGCCAGCAGCCCAGGCGAGTACCAAGAGACCCAGTACTTC
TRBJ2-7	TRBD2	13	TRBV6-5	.	CASLAGVVYEQYF	TGTGCCAGTCTAGCGGGAGTAGTGTACGAGCAGTACTTC
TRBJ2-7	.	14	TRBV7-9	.	CASSSLGGPREQYF	TGTGCCAGCAGCTCTCTCGGGGGGCCGAGGGAGCAGTACTTC
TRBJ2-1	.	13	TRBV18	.	CASSPRDYNEQFF	TGTGCCAGCTCACCCCGGGACTACAATGAGCAGTTCTTC
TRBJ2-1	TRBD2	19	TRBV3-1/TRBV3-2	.	CASSQDERTSRTTYNEQFF	TGTGCCAGCAGCCAAGATGAGCGGACTAGCCGGACCACCTACAATGAGCAGTTCTTC
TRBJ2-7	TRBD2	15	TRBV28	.	CASSRPGTSSYEQYF	TGTGCCAGCAGCCGTCCCGGGACTAGCAGCTACGAGCAGTACTTC
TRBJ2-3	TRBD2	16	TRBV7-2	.	CASSPRGGRDTDTQYF	TGTGCCAGCAGCCCGCGGGGGGGCCGGGACACAGATACGCAGTATTTT
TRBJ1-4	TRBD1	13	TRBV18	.	CASAGQTNEKLFF	TGTGCCAGCGCGGGACAGACTAATGAAAAACTGTTTTTT
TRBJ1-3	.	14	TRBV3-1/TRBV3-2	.	CASSQGGRGNTIYF	TGTGCCAGCAGCCAAGGGGGCCGGGGAAACACCATATATTTT
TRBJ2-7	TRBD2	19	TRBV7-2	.	CASSYLPGLAGGPSYEQYF	TGTGCCAGCAGCTACCTTCCGGGACTAGCGGGAGGGCCCTCCTACGAGCAGTACTTC
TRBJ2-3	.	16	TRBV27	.	CASSLSLWGDTDTQYF	TGTGCCAGCAGTTTATCTCTCTGGGGGGACACAGATACGCAGTATTTT
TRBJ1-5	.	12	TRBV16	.	CASSQPPQPQHF	TGTGCCAGCAGCCAACCTCCTCAGCCCCAGCATTTT
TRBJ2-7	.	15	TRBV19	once	CASSIRETGSHEQYF	TGTGCCAGTAGTATACGGGAGACAGGGTCCCACGAGCAGTACTTC
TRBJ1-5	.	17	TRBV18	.	CASSSQGIPEGNQPQHF	TGTGCCAGCTCGTCGCAGGGGATACCAGAGGGCAATCAGCCCCAGCATTTT
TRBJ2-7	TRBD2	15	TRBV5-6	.	CASSPTSSGSYEQYF	TGTGCCAGCAGCCCGACAAGTAGCGGGAGCTACGAGCAGTACTTC
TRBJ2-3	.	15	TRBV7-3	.	CASSLDAFSTDTQYF	TGTGCCAGCAGCTTAGATGCGTTTAGCACAGATACGCAGTATTTT
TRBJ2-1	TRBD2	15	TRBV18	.	CASSPPGTSGSPEFF	TGTGCCAGCTCACCACCCGGGACTAGCGGGAGCCCGGAGTTCTTC
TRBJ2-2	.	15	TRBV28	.	CASSLAGVDTGELFF	TGTGCCAGCAGTTTGGCAGGGGTCGACACCGGGGAGCTGTTTTTT
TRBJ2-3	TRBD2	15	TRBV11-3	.	CASSLTSDITDTQYF	TGTGCCAGCAGCTTAACTAGCGACATCACAGATACGCAGTATTTT